A selection of T cell receptor beta chains follows, all from one sample in a study of early T cells in non-severe SARS-CoV-2 infection. MiXCR was run by TCRdb on the 5' RACE reads, yielding one entry per CDR3 protein. The top ten clones hold 3% to 4.5% of a sample with 120,000 or so distinct CDR3 sequences, about 12% of them seen once. Sequencing used whole blood, obtained at baseline. The receptor source for this set is an adult who was a healthcare worker with PCR-confirmed SARS-CoV-2 infection or an uninfected control (not recorded which). The CDR3 runs from the conserved cysteine through the conserved F or W. D genes are given only for firm matches. Expanded clones are given a class, and other clones once, few, many or no size at all.

clone size,D gene,V gene,J gene,CDR3 DNA,CDR3 protein
.,.,TRBV4-1,TRBJ1-1,TGCGCCAGCAGCCCGACCGGGACAACGAACACTGAAGCTTTCTTT,CASSPTGTTNTEAFF
few,TRBD2,TRBV4-1,TRBJ2-7,TGCGCCAGCAGCCGCGGAGCGGGAGCCTCCTACGAGCAGTACTTC,CASSRGAGASYEQYF
.,.,TRBV5-4,TRBJ2-4,TGTGCCAGCAGCTTGTGGGACCGTATAAACATTCAGTACTTC,CASSLWDRINIQYF
.,.,TRBV5-1,TRBJ1-6,TGCGCCAGCAGCTTGGCCCAAGGGTTGGGTTCACCCCTCCACTTT,CASSLAQGLGSPLHF
many,.,TRBV5-1,TRBJ2-2,TGCGCCAGCAGCCGGGATACAGAGACCGGGGAGCTGTTTTTT,CASSRDTETGELFF
.,TRBD1,TRBV9,TRBJ2-7,TGTGCCAGTAGCGTAGGGACAGGAACCTACGAGCAGTACTTC,CASSVGTGTYEQYF
.,.,TRBV6-4,TRBJ2-1,TGTGCCAGCAGCCCCGCCCCCCTAGTGGGAGGCTACAATGAGCAGTTCTTC,CASSPAPLVGGYNEQFF
many,.,TRBV28,TRBJ1-2,TGTGCCAGCAGTTTAGACTTCAACTATGGCTACACCTTC,CASSLDFNYGYTF
.,.,TRBV7-8,TRBJ1-3,TGTGCCAGCAGCTTATCCGACTCTGGAAACACCATATATTTT,CASSLSDSGNTIYF
.,.,TRBV29-1,TRBJ2-3,TGCAGCGCTGCTATAGGGACTAGCACAGATACGCAGTATTTT,CSAAIGTSTDTQYF
few,.,TRBV6-5,TRBJ2-7,TGTGCCAGCAGTTACTTGGCAGGGAGCTACGAGCAGTACTTC,CASSYLAGSYEQYF
few,.,TRBV11-2,TRBJ2-7,TGTGCCAGCAGCTTAGTGCTGGGGTCCAACGAGCAGTACTTC,CASSLVLGSNEQYF
few,.,TRBV7-2,TRBJ2-2,TGTGCCAGCGCCCGGGGCACCGGGGAGCTGTTTTTT,CASARGTGELFF
many,TRBD1,TRBV20-1,TRBJ1-3,TGCAGTGCTAGAGGTGGGACAGCCTCTGGAAACACCATATATTTT,CSARGGTASGNTIYF